Each of the 2 T cell receptor beta chains below was sequenced from the same sample in a study of cytomegalovirus exposure and HLA in healthy donors (dated by TCRdb to the late 2010s). Preparation of the library involved the immunoSEQ multiplex PCR assay. TCRdb's version of the immuneACCESS table is confined to in-frame rearrangements and falls short of the full clone set. An unresolved V gene accounts for under half of the shortfall where checked; the remainder is of unknown origin. The sample records some 170,000 clones, approximately 89% of which are singletons. 6.5% to 7.5% of the sample is in the top ten clones. Sequenced material: PBMCs. The receptors here all came from a man aged 30-40 years in good health and CMV-seropositive.

This clone was picked up a small number of times. J is TRBJ2-1 and V is TRBV28, with TRBD2 matching 12 bases. The ends lost 6 bases at V and 6 bases at J; junction bases unmatched: 9. CDR3 length equals 16 residues. Germline values: CDR1 MDHEN, CDR2 SYDVKM. This CDR3 is CASRPGLAGPSNEQFF. In DNA, the CDR3 is TGTGCCAGCAGGCCTGGACTAGCGGGACCCTCCAATGAGCAGTTCTTC.

The chain has TRBV28 and TRBJ2-1, with 8 bases lining up with TRBD1. Looked up from germline, CDR1 is MDHEN and CDR2 is SYDVKM. V was clipped by 5 bases and J by 5 bases; unmatched bases: 11. This CDR3 spans 16 amino acids. CDR3 DNA sequence: TGTGCCAGCAGTCTGGGGACAGGCCAAGGGCACAATGAGCAGTTCTTC. This codes for CASSLGTGQGHNEQFF.